This TCR beta chain was captured in a study of cytomegalovirus exposure and HLA in healthy donors. Notes on the study in general: In vitro checks showed that a few CMV-associated chains really do target CMV antigens. Accurate HLA-A and HLA-B prediction from TCR beta sequences was reported for most subjects.

Germline-derived CDR1 and CDR2 are SGHRS and YFSETQ. The V gene lost 0 bases and the J gene lost 3 bases, with 18 bases spanning the gap. The CDR3 has 17 residues. Worth noting for this clone: Its antigen is not known.

The primer mix had 60 Vbeta and 13 Jbeta primers. TCRdb's table, derived via immunoSEQ multiplex PCR, lists solely in-frame clones and lacks some. The table shows more than 70,000 clones, with 65% to 70% occurring only once. Healthy bone marrow donors supplied every sample. Though nominally healthy at sampling, donors likely had unrecorded immune exposures. The source material was PBMCs. This clonotype was obtained from a man aged 40-50 years in good health and CMV-seropositive. The J gene is TRBJ1-1, the V gene TRBV5-1; weak D call: TRBD1 (6 bases). The CDR3 sequence is CASSLGTISQGHTEAFF. CDR3 sequence (DNA): TGCGCCAGCAGCTTGGGGACGATATCCCAGGGGCACACTGAAGCTTTCTTT.